The next 29 T cell receptor beta chains were all read from a single sample in a study of T cell responses to AZD1222 COVID-19 vaccine. Profiled with immunoSEQ multiplex PCR; TCRdb holds only in-frame clones, not every one. In the table there are 80,000 or so clones, around 90% of which are singletons. Material: peripheral blood, obtained on day 0 of AZD1222 vaccination. The receptor set was obtained from an adult in good health.

The chain carries TRBV4-3 and TRBJ2-7; 7 bases align to TRBD1. Germline V gene sequence: CDR1 LGHNA, CDR2 YSLEER. V lost 3 bases to trimming and J lost 1 base; unmatched junction nucleotides: 3. The CDR3 is made up of 14 amino acids. The CDR3 DNA follows: TGCGCCAGCAGCCAGGCGACAGGGTCCTACGAGCAGTACTTC. The encoded protein is CASSQATGSYEQYF.

The chain recombines TRBV4-3 with TRBJ1-1; tentative D call: TRBD1 (6 bases). V lost 0 bases, J lost 0 bases, and 11 bases lay in between. In germline, CDR1 is LGHNA, CDR2 YSLEER. The CDR3 runs 16 residues. The CDR3 loop reads CASSQDVWTVNTEAFF. CDR3 nucleotide sequence: TGCGCCAGCAGCCAAGACGTTTGGACAGTGAACACTGAAGCTTTCTTT.

The chain couples TRBV6-5 to TRBJ1-2; perhaps TRBD1 as D (6 bases). Trimming pared 8 bases from V and 0 bases from J, leaving 13 bases between. The CDR3 consists of 14 residues. Germline values: CDR1 MNHEY, CDR2 SVGAGI. The DNA of the CDR3 is TGTGCCAGCGGGGGGCCGCGGGCTAACTATGGCTACACCTTC. This encodes CASGGPRANYGYTF.

The J gene is TRBJ1-5, the V gene TRBV7-2, with a weak D call TRBD1 (5 bases). Trimming left V 1 base short and J 1 base short, with 8 bases between. The germline gives CDR1 SGHTA, CDR2 FQGNSA. The CDR3 covers 15 residues. The CDR3 nucleotides read TGTGCCAGCAGCTTAGTAAGGGGAAGCAATCAGCCCCAGCATTTT. As protein: CASSLVRGSNQPQHF.

This chain joins TRBV3-1 (or the pseudogene TRBV3-2) and TRBJ2-7; TRBD2 might be the D (6 bases). The CDR3 extends over 16 amino acids. V was cut by 4 bases and J by 4 bases, with 20 bases left in between. Looked up from germline, CDR1 is LGHDT and CDR2 is YNNKEL (reference sequence). CDR3 in DNA: TGTGCCAGCAGCCCTGACACGCGGGGAACGGGGTACGAGCAGTACTTC. It translates to CASSPDTRGTGYEQYF.

This clone was observed a single time. This chain connects TRBV5-1 to TRBJ1-2; the D is unclear. Trimming stripped 2 bases from V and 4 bases from J, with 12 bases between. The CDR3 consists of 14 residues. Looked up from germline, CDR1 is SGHRS and CDR2 is YFSETQ. The CDR3 coding sequence is TGCGCCAGCAGCTTTCCTACAGACTCCTATGGCTACACCTTC. This sequence encodes CASSFPTDSYGYTF. Using reference TRBV5-1 and TRBJ1-2 for the parts outside the CDR3, the full variable domain is KAGVTQTPRYLIKTRGQQVTLSCSPISGHRSVSWYQQTPGQGLQFLFEYFSETQRNKGNFPGRFSGRQFSNSRSEMNVSTLELGDSALYLCASSFPTDSYGYTFGSGTRLTVV.

V and J are TRBV18 and TRBJ2-7; 8 bases are a match to TRBD2. V lost 6 bases and J lost 3; bases outside the gene matches: 7. This CDR3 is 14 amino acids long. Per germline, CDR1 KGHSH and CDR2 LQKENI. The CDR3 DNA reads as TGTGCCAGCTCTCTCCTCGGGGGGGTCTACGAGCAGTACTTC. Translated: CASSLLGGVYEQYF.

The rearrangement joins TRBV19 to TRBJ1-5, with TRBD1 matching 10 bases. CDR1 and CDR2 from the germline V gene are LNHDA and SQIVND (reference sequence). With 8 bases clipped from V and 5 bases from J, the junction kept 6 bases outside the gene matches. The CDR3 runs to 14 residues. The DNA for the CDR3 is TGTGCCAGTGGGGTGGGACAGGGGTATCAGCCCCAGCATTTT. Protein: CASGVGQGYQPQHF.

This sequence joins TRBV7-2 and TRBJ2-5, with D uncertain. The CDR3 length is 14 residues. With 5 bases removed from V and 2 bases from J, the gap between germline ends came to 12 bases. The V gene's germline CDR1 is SGHTA and CDR2 FQGNSA. CDR3: CASSTYLKQETQYF. The CDR3 DNA follows: TGTGCCAGCAGCACCTACTTAAAACAAGAGACCCAGTACTTC.

The chain has TRBV27 and TRBJ1-1; possible D gene TRBD1, 6 bases. The germline gives CDR1 MNHEY, CDR2 SMNVEV (reference sequence). The CDR3 consists of 13 residues. V was trimmed by 6 bases and J by 10 bases, leaving 18 bases between them. Here the CDR3 reads CASRGGQLSRAFF. CDR3 nucleotide sequence: TGTGCCAGCAGGGGGGGACAACTCTCTAGAGCTTTCTTT.

The chain uses TRBV9 and TRBJ2-2; D is unclear. From germline, CDR1 is SGDLS and CDR2 YYNGEE. The CDR3 length is 14 residues. Deletions cut 0 bases from V and 1 base from J, with 4 bases between. The CDR3 spells CASSVAVNTGELFF. CDR3 nucleotides: TGTGCCAGCAGCGTAGCAGTGAACACCGGGGAGCTGTTTTTT.

The chain links TRBV30 to TRBJ1-2, with a weak D call TRBD1 (5 bases). Per germline, CDR1 GTSNPN and CDR2 SVGIG (reference sequence). The CDR3 loop spans 13 amino acids. Deletions cut 5 bases from V and 5 bases from J, with 15 bases between. CDR3: CAWGTGRSYGYTF. In nucleotides, the CDR3 is TGTGCCTGGGGCACGGGACGGTCTTATGGCTACACCTTC.

V usage is TRBV7-2 and J usage is TRBJ1-5; TRBD1 might be the D (5 bases). V lost 4 bases and J 2 bases, leaving 12 bases between the germline ends. CDR1 is SGHTA and CDR2 is FQGNSA in the germline V gene. The CDR3 covers 15 residues. In nucleotides, the CDR3 is TGTGCCAGCAGCTCTCAGGGTATGGGCAATCAGCCCCAGCATTTT. This codes for CASSSQGMGNQPQHF.

The chain combines TRBV12-3 or TRBV12-4 with TRBJ1-1; D ambiguous. Trimming pared 8 bases from V and 0 bases from J, leaving 7 bases between. CDR3 size: 12 residues. CDR3: CASRVLNTEAFF. The CDR3 nucleotides read TGTGCCAGCCGGGTTTTGAACACTGAAGCTTTCTTT.

This clone was detected a few times. In DNA form, the CDR3 reads TGTGCCAGCAGCTTAGGGGAAGGTTTATTCTCTGGGGCCAACGTCCTGACTTTC. Its protein is CASSLGEGLFSGANVLTF. This chain uses TRBV11-3 with TRBJ2-6, with D unresolved. The CDR3 covers 18 residues. Looked up from germline, CDR1 is SGHNT and CDR2 is YENEEA. V lost 1 base, J lost 0 bases, and 13 bases lay in between.

The CDR3, as DNA: TGCGCCAGCAGCTTAGGCGGCCTGCGCTCTGGAAACACCATATATTTT. Translation: CASSLGGLRSGNTIYF. The V and J genes are TRBV5-1 and TRBJ1-3; no clear D gene. Germline V gives CDR1 SGHRS, CDR2 YFSETQ. The CDR3 has 16 residues. The V end was cut by 2 bases, the J end by 0 bases, with 12 bases between.

This clone was observed a few times. The chain is built from TRBV7-2 and TRBJ2-5; possibly TRBD1 for D (6 bases). V was shortened by 9 bases and J by 2 bases, with 28 bases between the two germline ends. The CDR3 has 18 amino acids. Germline CDR1 reads SGHTA; CDR2 reads FQGNSA. The CDR3 DNA is TGTGCCAGTATGGACCGGGACACGCTCCCTTTACCACAAGAGACCCAGTACTTC. Translating gives CASMDRDTLPLPQETQYF.

The chain has TRBV7-2 and TRBJ2-7; possible D gene TRBD1, 5 bases. With 3 bases removed from V and 3 bases from J, the gap between germline ends came to 15 bases. Germline V gene lookup returns CDR1 SGHTA and CDR2 FQGNSA. CDR3 size: 15 residues. The CDR3: CASSFAAGSLYEQYF. Here the CDR3 DNA reads TGTGCCAGCAGCTTCGCGGCAGGGTCCCTCTACGAGCAGTACTTC.

This chain links TRBV18 with TRBJ2-1, with D possibly being TRBD2 (6 bases). This CDR3 comprises 14 residues. The V and J ends lost 6 bases and 2 bases respectively, with 11 bases between them. Per germline, CDR1 KGHSH and CDR2 LQKENI. For the CDR3, the DNA is TGTGCCAGCTCCCCCGGGGGAGCCTACAATGAGCAGTTCTTC. The encoded protein is CASSPGGAYNEQFF.

This clone was found once. This sequence joins TRBV5-1 and TRBJ2-3; the match to TRBD2 covers 10 bases. The junction had 10 bases not matched to a gene; V was cut back by 5 bases and J by 4 bases. The CDR3 is 16 amino acids. Germline CDR1 and CDR2: SGHRS and YFSETQ. The CDR3 DNA reads TGCGCCAGCAGTACCTATAAGCGGGGGGGCTCAGATACGCAGTATTTT. The encoded protein is CASSTYKRGGSDTQYF.

This clone has only one observation. This chain uses TRBV5-1 with TRBJ2-2; tentative D call: TRBD2 (6 bases). The CDR3 has 14 residues. CDR1 and CDR2 from the germline V gene are SGHRS and YFSETQ. Deletions cut 3 bases from V and 4 bases from J, with 10 bases between. The CDR3: CASSSGGFTGELFF. DNA for the CDR3: TGCGCCAGCAGCTCCGGGGGATTCACCGGGGAGCTGTTTTTT.

This chain links TRBV13 with TRBJ1-2; tentative D call: TRBD1 (5 bases). The CDR3 loop spans 13 amino acids. Germline CDR1 reads PRHDT; CDR2 reads FYEKMQ (reference sequence). Trimming removed 1 base from V and 2 bases from J, with 5 bases in between. CDR3 protein: CASSLEGNYGYTF. The CDR3 coding sequence is TGTGCCAGCAGCTTAGAGGGGAACTATGGCTACACCTTC.

The chain joins TRBV5-5 to TRBJ2-3, with TRBD2 as a possible D gene (6 bases). Trimming removed 0 bases at V and 4 bases at J, with 6 bases between. In germline, CDR1 is SGHKS, CDR2 YYEKEE (reference sequence). The CDR3 consists of 13 residues. DNA for the CDR3: TGTGCCAGCAGCTTGGGGGAGGCAGATACGCAGTATTTT. Translation: CASSLGEADTQYF. Together with reference TRBV5-5 and TRBJ2-3, the CDR3 gives the full variable domain: DAGVTQSPTHLIKTRGQQVTLRCSPISGHKSVSWYQQVLGQGPQFIFQYYEKEERGRGNFPDRFSARQFPNYSSELNVNALLLGDSALYLCASSLGEADTQYFGPGTRLTVL.

The J gene is TRBJ2-3, the V gene TRBV10-1; perhaps D is TRBD1 or TRBD2 (5 bases each). V lost 5 bases, J lost 8 bases, and 11 bases lay in between. Germline V gives CDR1 WNHNN, CDR2 SYGVQD (reference sequence). The CDR3 spans 12 residues. The CDR3 spells CASSPPGATQYF. The CDR3 DNA reads as TGCGCCAGCAGTCCCCCCGGGGCTACGCAGTATTTT.

J is TRBJ2-1 and V is TRBV7-3; D ambiguous. Trimming cost V 5 bases and J 5 bases, with 10 bases left between them. This CDR3 spans 13 amino acids. Germline values: CDR1 SGHTA, CDR2 FQGTGA. The CDR3: CASSPGWDNEQFF. The DNA for the CDR3 is TGTGCCAGCAGCCCCGGATGGGACAATGAGCAGTTCTTC.

The chain uses TRBV5-4 and TRBJ1-1, with D maybe TRBD1 (5 bases). CDR1 SGHNT and CDR2 YYREEE come from the germline V gene (reference sequence). This CDR3 region has 12 residues. Deletions cut 3 bases from V and 4 bases from J, with 7 bases between. The CDR3, as DNA: TGTGCCAGCAGCTACGGGGGCACTGAAGCTTTCTTT. This sequence encodes CASSYGGTEAFF.

The chain recombines TRBV28 with TRBJ1-2; 11 nucleotides align to TRBD1. The junction had 6 bases not matched to a gene; V was cut back by 4 bases and J by 5 bases. The CDR3 totals 15 residues. The germline CDR1 and CDR2 sequences are MDHEN and SYDVKM. CDR3 DNA: TGTGCCAGCAGTTCCCCCGGGACAGGGGGTTATGGCTACACCTTC. This sequence encodes CASSSPGTGGYGYTF.

The chain employs TRBV5-6 and TRBJ1-2; maybe TRBD1 (5 bases). Germline CDR1 SGHDT, CDR2 YYEEEE. The V gene lost 4 bases and the J gene lost 4 bases, with 23 bases spanning the gap. There are 17 residues in the CDR3. CDR3: CASSPREGQQGSYGYTF. The DNA for the CDR3 is TGTGCCAGCAGCCCCCGGGAGGGGCAGCAAGGATCCTATGGCTACACCTTC.

V is TRBV28 and J is TRBJ1-1, with D perhaps matching TRBD1 (5 bases). Germline CDR1 MDHEN, CDR2 SYDVKM. V was pared by 2 bases and J by 7 bases, with 11 bases between. The CDR3 is made up of 13 amino acids. Written as DNA, the CDR3 is TGTGCCAGCAGTTTACCCGGGACCTTTGAAGCTTTCTTT. Amino acid sequence: CASSLPGTFEAFF.